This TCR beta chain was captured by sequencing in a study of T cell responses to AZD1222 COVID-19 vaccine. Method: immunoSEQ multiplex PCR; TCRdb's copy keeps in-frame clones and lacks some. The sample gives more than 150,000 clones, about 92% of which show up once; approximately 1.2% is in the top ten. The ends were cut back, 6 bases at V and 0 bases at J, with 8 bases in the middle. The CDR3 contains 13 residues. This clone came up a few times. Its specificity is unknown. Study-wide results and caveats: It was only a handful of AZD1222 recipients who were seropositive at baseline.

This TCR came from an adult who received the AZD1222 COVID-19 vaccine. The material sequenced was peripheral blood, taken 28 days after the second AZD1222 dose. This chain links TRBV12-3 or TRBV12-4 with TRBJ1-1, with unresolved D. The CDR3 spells CASSRLMNTEAFF. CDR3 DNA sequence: TGTGCCAGCAGCCGCCTCATGAACACTGAAGCTTTCTTT.